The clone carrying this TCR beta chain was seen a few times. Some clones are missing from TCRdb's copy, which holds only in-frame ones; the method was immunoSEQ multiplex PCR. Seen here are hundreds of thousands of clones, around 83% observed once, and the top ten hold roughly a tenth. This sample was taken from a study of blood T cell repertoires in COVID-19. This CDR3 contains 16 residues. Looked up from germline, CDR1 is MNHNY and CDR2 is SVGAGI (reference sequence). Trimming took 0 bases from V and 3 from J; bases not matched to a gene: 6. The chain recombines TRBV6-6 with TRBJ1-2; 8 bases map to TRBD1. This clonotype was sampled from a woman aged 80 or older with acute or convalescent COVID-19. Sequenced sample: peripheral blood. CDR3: CASSYSRQGADYGYTF. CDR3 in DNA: TGTGCCAGCAGTTACTCGCGGCAGGGGGCTGACTATGGCTACACCTTC.